Given below is one T cell receptor (beta chain) in context. What it binds is unknown. Generated by immunoSEQ multiplex PCR, the TCRdb table keeps only in-frame clones and is missing some. The sample has some 190,000 clones; roughly 87% are singletons. This entry belongs to a study of Ad26.COV2.S vaccination and SARS-CoV-2 variants. Trimming cost V 0 bases and J 0 bases, with 4 bases left between them. CDR1 and CDR2 from the germline V gene are SGHRS and YFSETQ. CDR3 length: 14 amino acids. Notes on the study in general: Ad26.COV2.S recipients had broader spike-specific TCRs (P = 0.0014). Assessments of TCR breadth and depth may have underestimated the total T cell responses. Following vaccination, spike-specific CD8+ and CD4+ T cell responses reportedly exhibited substantial breadth. Vaccine recipients and placebo recipients showed similar non-spike TCR breadth.

The receptor comes from a human donor who had recovered from COVID-19. The starting material was peripheral blood, obtained after recovery from COVID-19. The chain employs TRBV5-1 and TRBJ2-1, with D unresolved. CDR3 sequence: CASSLESSYNEQFF. In DNA, the CDR3 is TGCGCCAGCAGCTTGGAGAGCTCCTACAATGAGCAGTTCTTC.